The 32 T cell receptor beta chains in this list originate from one sample, sequenced in a study of cytomegalovirus exposure and HLA in healthy donors. Vbeta (60) and Jbeta (13) primers were used in the PCR. Some clones are missing from TCRdb's copy, which holds only in-frame ones; the method was immunoSEQ multiplex PCR. The repertoire holds roughly 49,000 clones, with 81% as singletons. Material for sequencing was PBMCs. These TCRs come from a boy under 18 in good health and CMV-seropositive.

This chain connects TRBV7-9 to TRBJ1-4; D gene unclear. V gave up 5 bases and J gave up 6 bases, with 16 bases separating them. From germline, CDR1 is SEHNR and CDR2 FQNEAQ (reference sequence). This CDR3 region has 15 residues. CDR3 in DNA: TGTGCCAGCAGCCGGGCGTCGGAGGGTCATGAAAAACTGTTTTTT. It yields the protein CASSRASEGHEKLFF.

The chain couples TRBV27 to TRBJ2-6, with D possibly matching TRBD1 (5 bases). The germline V gene encodes CDR1 MNHEY and CDR2 SMNVEV (reference sequence). V lost 7 bases, J lost 4 bases, and 17 bases lay in between. This CDR3 has 16 amino acids. In nucleotides, the CDR3 is TGTGCCAGCACCCCCCAGGCAGGGATCGGGGCCAACGTCCTGACTTTC. Translated: CASTPQAGIGANVLTF.

The rearrangement links TRBV10-2 to TRBJ1-1; D is undetermined. Germline V lookup: CDR1 WSHSY, CDR2 SAAADI. Between the trimmed V and J ends, which lost 3 bases and 5 bases, there was a span of 10 bases. The CDR3 totals 13 residues. The DNA for the CDR3 is TGCGCCAGCAGTGAAGGGTCGGGGACTGAAGCTTTCTTT. This gives the protein CASSEGSGTEAFF.

The chain employs TRBV6-1 and TRBJ1-1, with D possibly being TRBD1 (5 bases). Germline-derived CDR1 and CDR2 are MNHNS and SASEGT. This CDR3 region has 12 residues. The V and J ends lost 6 bases and 5 bases respectively, with 10 bases between them. The CDR3 DNA sequence: TGTGCCAGCAGGGATCAGGGAACTGAAGCTTTCTTT. Translation gives CASRDQGTEAFF.

The rearrangement joins TRBV5-6 to TRBJ2-7; TRBD2 might be the D (5 bases). Trimming removed 2 bases from V and 7 bases from J, with 10 bases in between. From germline, CDR1 is SGHDT and CDR2 YYEEEE. CDR3 length: 12 residues. The DNA of the CDR3 is TGTGCCAGCAGCTTAGGCCGAGGGGAGCAGTACTTC. It yields the protein CASSLGRGEQYF.

The chain employs TRBV11-2 and TRBJ2-1; D is possibly TRBD2 (7 bases). The CDR3 runs 16 residues. The ends were cut back, 3 bases at V and 6 bases at J, with 18 bases in the middle. Germline-derived CDR1 and CDR2 are SGHAT and FQNNGV. Written as DNA, the CDR3 is TGTGCCAGCAGCTTTTCCGGGGGGAGGGGGATCAATGAGCAGTTCTTC. As protein: CASSFSGGRGINEQFF.

In this sample, this clone turned up once. CDR3 bases: TGTGCCACCAGCAGAGACGGTGGGGGACAGGGCCCAGATACGCAGTATTTT. Translated: CATSRDGGGQGPDTQYF. V gene TRBV15 combines with J gene TRBJ2-3; 9 bases align to TRBD1. V was clipped by 0 bases and J by 4 bases; unmatched bases: 8. CDR3 size: 17 residues. The germline V gene has CDR1 LNHNV and CDR2 YYDKDF (reference sequence).

The genes are TRBV5-5 and TRBJ2-7, with TRBD2 identical over 7 bases. V dropped 5 bases and J dropped 2; count of bases not matched to a gene: 7. Per the germline V gene, CDR1 is SGHKS and CDR2 is YYEKEE (reference sequence). The CDR3 contains 14 residues. The CDR3 DNA follows: TGTGCCAGCAGAACATCTAGCGGCCCCTACGAGCAGTACTTC. Its translation is CASRTSSGPYEQYF.

The genes are TRBV19 and TRBJ2-2; TRBD1 matches at 8 bases. The CDR3 is 15 residues long. The germline V gene encodes CDR1 LNHDA and CDR2 SQIVND (reference sequence). Unmatched junction bases numbered 6, after V lost 3 bases and J lost 6 bases. For the CDR3, the DNA is TGTGCCAGTAGTATTCCAGGGGGCAGTGCCGGGGAGCTGTTTTTT. The encoded protein is CASSIPGGSAGELFF. The full variable domain, in which reference TRBV19 and TRBJ2-2 provide the parts outside the CDR3, is DGGITQSPKYLFRKEGQNVTLSCEQNLNHDAMYWYRQDPGQGLRLIYYSQIVNDFQKGDIAEGYSVSREKKESFPLTVTSAQKNPTAFYLCASSIPGGSAGELFFGEGSRLTVL.

The chain uses TRBV5-1 and TRBJ2-5; D may be TRBD1 (5 bases). This CDR3 contains 13 residues. V shed 2 bases and J shed 5 bases, with 10 bases lying between them. Germline V gene lookup returns CDR1 SGHRS and CDR2 YFSETQ. CDR3 coding DNA: TGCGCCAGCAGCTTTGGCCCAGGGGAGACCCAGTACTTC. This gives the protein CASSFGPGETQYF.

The chain is built from TRBV29-1 and TRBJ1-1, with 7 positions matching TRBD1. Trimming cost V 4 bases and J 4 bases; bases outside gene matches: 15. There are 16 residues in the CDR3. CDR1 and CDR2 from the germline V gene are SQVTM and ANQGSEA. The CDR3 nucleotides are TGCAGCGTTGCGGGGCCCTGGACAGGAGATTTCACTGAAGCTTTCTTT. It translates to CSVAGPWTGDFTEAFF.

J is TRBJ2-7 and V is TRBV5-6; D ambiguous. Trimming cost V 1 base and J 7 bases, with 9 bases left between them. Germline V gene lookup returns CDR1 SGHDT and CDR2 YYEEEE. There are 12 residues in the CDR3. The CDR3: CASSLTVSEQYF. Written as DNA, the CDR3 is TGTGCCAGCAGCTTGACAGTTTCTGAGCAGTACTTC. Using reference TRBV5-6 and TRBJ2-7 for the parts outside the CDR3, the full variable domain is DAGVTQSPTHLIKTRGQQVTLRCSPKSGHDTVSWYQQALGQGPQFIFQYYEEEERQRGNFPDRFSGHQFPNYSSELNVNALLLGDSALYLCASSLTVSEQYFGPGTRLTVT.

The rearrangement links TRBV28 to TRBJ2-1; a possible D gene is TRBD2 (6 bases). V was clipped by 7 bases and J by 4 bases, with 8 bases between them. The CDR3 is 12 residues long. Germline CDR1 reads MDHEN; CDR2 reads SYDVKM. Here the CDR3 reads CASTGTYNEQFF. In DNA, the CDR3 is TGTGCCAGCACGGGGACTTACAATGAGCAGTTCTTC.

The chain is built from TRBV6-4 and TRBJ2-7; 8 nucleotides agree with TRBD2. CDR3 length equals 17 residues. With 3 bases clipped from V and 3 bases from J, the junction kept 13 bases outside the gene matches. Germline loops: CDR1 MRHNA, CDR2 SNTAGT. As DNA, the CDR3 is TGTGCCAGCAGTGATGATCGACTAGCGTGCCCCGTCTACGAGCAGTACTTC. It specifies CASSDDRLACPVYEQYF.

This clone was observed a few times. The V and J genes are TRBV6-1 and TRBJ2-1, with TRBD2 identical over 7 bases. This CDR3 is built from 14 residues. Trimming at V came to 5 bases and at J to 4 bases, leaving 5 bases not matched to a gene. CDR1 and CDR2 (germline): MNHNS, SASEGT. CDR3 bases: TGTGCCAGCAGTCTAGCGGCTCCATACAATGAGCAGTTCTTC. Translation: CASSLAAPYNEQFF.

V usage is TRBV2 and J usage is TRBJ1-5; D gene unclear. Germline CDR1 SNHLY, CDR2 FYNNEI. Between the trimmed V and J ends, which lost 4 bases and 8 bases, there was a span of 12 bases. The CDR3 has 13 residues. The CDR3 DNA sequence: TGTGCCAGCAGTGCGGGGTATGAGGAGCCCCAGCATTTT. It specifies CASSAGYEEPQHF.

The J gene is TRBJ1-2, the V gene TRBV6-1; no reliable D call. V was pared by 3 bases and J by 0 bases, with 17 bases between. Germline CDR1 is MNHNS and CDR2 is SASEGT. This CDR3 comprises 17 residues. As DNA, the CDR3 is TGTGCCAGCAGTGAGCGGAGCCGAGGCAGAGCTAACTATGGCTACACCTTC. It translates to CASSERSRGRANYGYTF.

Concerning this clone itself: The sample holds other DNA sequences that translate to the same CDR3. The chain links TRBV6-1 to TRBJ2-1; tentative D call: TRBD2 (7 bases). There are 15 residues in the CDR3. The V end lost 1 base, the J end lost 4 bases, and 11 bases lay between the germline ends. CDR1 and CDR2 (germline): MNHNS, SASEGT. CDR3 sequence: CASSEGAGAYNEQFF. CDR3 coding DNA: TGTGCCAGCAGTGAAGGGGCGGGGGCTTACAATGAGCAGTTCTTC.

V and J are TRBV5-1 and TRBJ1-4; 10 nucleotides agree with TRBD1. The germline gives CDR1 SGHRS, CDR2 YFSETQ. After removal of 2 bases from V and 8 bases from J, the junction contained 3 bases not matched to a gene. The CDR3 is made up of 14 amino acids. CDR3 in DNA: TGCGCCAGCAGCTTCGGGACAGGGGTCGAAAAACTGTTTTTT. Amino acids: CASSFGTGVEKLFF. Together with reference TRBV5-1 and TRBJ1-4, the CDR3 gives the full variable domain: KAGVTQTPRYLIKTRGQQVTLSCSPISGHRSVSWYQQTPGQGLQFLFEYFSETQRNKGNFPGRFSGRQFSNSRSEMNVSTLELGDSALYLCASSFGTGVEKLFFGSGTQLSVL.

The chain couples TRBV5-1 to TRBJ1-2; no clear D. The CDR3 extends over 14 amino acids. Trimming removed 4 bases from V and 4 bases from J, with 14 bases in between. CDR1 and CDR2 (germline): SGHRS, YFSETQ. This CDR3 is CASSPSEELYGYTF. Written as DNA, the CDR3 is TGCGCCAGCAGCCCCAGCGAGGAACTCTATGGCTACACCTTC.

V and J are TRBV6-5 and TRBJ2-7, with D possibly matching TRBD2 (5 bases). CDR3 length: 15 residues. The V end was cut by 5 bases, the J end by 3 bases, with 17 bases between. CDR1 MNHEY and CDR2 SVGAGI come from the germline V gene. The CDR3 DNA sequence: TGTGCCAGCAGTCCCACGGCAGCGGATCTCTACGAGCAGTACTTC. The encoded protein is CASSPTAADLYEQYF.

A note on this clone: A read error may produce the germline difference seen at one junction end. The chain uses TRBV19 and TRBJ1-5, with TRBD1 as a possible D gene (5 bases). Germline-derived CDR1 and CDR2 are LNHDA and SQIVND (reference sequence). The CDR3 contains 13 residues. The CDR3 DNA is TGTGCCAGTAGTTTCCAGGGTAATCAGCCCCGGCATTTT. Translated: CASSFQGNQPRHF.

The CDR3 loop is CASSIGGEGGETQYF. In DNA, the CDR3 is TGTGCCAGTAGTATCGGTGGGGAGGGGGGAGAGACCCAGTACTTC. The chain carries TRBV19 and TRBJ2-5, with D maybe TRBD2 (7 bases). V lost 3 bases, J lost 4 bases, and 15 bases lay in between. Germline CDR1 LNHDA, CDR2 SQIVND (reference sequence). The CDR3 is 15 amino acids.

V is TRBV7-3 and J is TRBJ2-3; 10 bases fit TRBD2. There are 15 residues in the CDR3. Germline V gene sequence: CDR1 SGHTA, CDR2 FQGTGA. V lost 4 bases, J lost 5 bases, and 6 bases stayed unmatched. DNA of the CDR3: TGTGCCAGCAGCTCCAGCGGGGGGGCAGGAGATACGCAGTATTTT. It codes for CASSSSGGAGDTQYF.

The rearrangement joins TRBV6-1 to TRBJ2-5; a possible D gene is TRBD1 (5 bases). Looked up from germline, CDR1 is MNHNS and CDR2 is SASEGT. Trimming took off 4 bases at V and 2 bases at J, with 20 bases between the two ends. This CDR3 spans 17 amino acids. The CDR3 is CASSATWAAGPQETQYF. CDR3 coding DNA: TGTGCCAGCAGTGCTACGTGGGCGGCAGGGCCTCAAGAGACCCAGTACTTC.

About this clone: One junction end does not reproduce the germline sequence, and a read error may be involved. This chain uses TRBV5-1 with TRBJ2-5, with a tentative D call TRBD2 (6 bases). This CDR3 region has 15 residues. Germline-derived CDR1 and CDR2 are SGHRS and YFSETQ. CDR3 loop: CAGSPGDSGVETQYF. DNA of the CDR3: TGCGCCGGCAGCCCGGGGGACTCTGGAGTGGAGACCCAGTACTTC. The full variable domain, its missing parts supplied by reference TRBV5-1 and TRBJ2-5, is KAGVTQTPRYLIKTRGQQVTLSCSPISGHRSVSWYQQTPGQGLQFLFEYFSETQRNKGNFPGRFSGRQFSNSRSEMNVSTLELGDSALYLCAGSPGDSGVETQYFGPGTRLLVL.

This clone was observed once. The chain links TRBV10-2 to TRBJ2-2; 7 nucleotides match TRBD2. J gave up 3 bases and V 8 bases, and 12 bases lay outside the gene matches. This CDR3 has 16 amino acids. Per germline, CDR1 WSHSY and CDR2 SAAADI. CDR3 DNA: TGCGCCAGCTCTCTTATGGGCGGGGGATACACCGGGGAGCTGTTTTTT. It is translated as CASSLMGGGYTGELFF.

V gene TRBV29-1 combines with J gene TRBJ2-1, with 12 bases matching TRBD2. This CDR3 has 13 residues. Germline V CDR1 and CDR2: SQVTM, ANQGSEA. With V trimmed by 5 bases and J by 15 bases, 11 bases remained unmatched. The CDR3 loop is CSVFSLAGGRGFF. Here the CDR3 DNA reads TGCAGCGTTTTTTCACTAGCGGGGGGCCGGGGGTTCTTC.

This sequence joins TRBV9 and TRBJ2-3, with D hard to call. Trimming took 0 bases from V and 2 from J, leaving 16 bases between them. Germline assignment: CDR1 SGDLS and CDR2 YYNGEE. This CDR3 spans 17 amino acids. The DNA of the CDR3 is TGTGCCAGCAGCGTAGCCCGTGAGGCGGCTTCCACAGATACGCAGTATTTT. The encoded protein is CASSVAREAASTDTQYF.

Note on this clone: Germline and junction disagree at one end, which may indicate a read error. The gene calls are TRBV7-7 and TRBJ2-1, with D possibly being TRBD1 (6 bases). This CDR3 region has 14 residues. CDR1 is SSHAT and CDR2 is FNYEAQ in the germline V gene (reference sequence). The CDR3 reads CASSLEDSANEQFF. Written as DNA, the CDR3 is TGTGCTAGCAGCTTAGAGGACAGCGCCAATGAGCAGTTCTTC. Supplemented by reference TRBV7-7 and TRBJ2-1, the full variable domain reads GAGVSQSPRYKVTKRGQDVTLRCDPISSHATLYWYQQALGQGPEFLTYFNYEAQPDKSGLPSDRFSAERPEGSISTLTIQRTEQRDSAMYRCASSLEDSANEQFFGPGTRLTVL.

The CDR3 nucleotides are TGTGCCAGCAGTTATGCCGCGAGAGTTAACTATGGCTACACCTTC. Translated: CASSYAARVNYGYTF. V and J are TRBV6-6 and TRBJ1-2, with D unclear. The CDR3 is 15 residues long. V shed 3 bases and J shed 1 base, with 12 bases lying between them. Germline CDR1 is MNHNY and CDR2 is SVGAGI (reference sequence).

In this sample, this clone turned up a few times. The CDR3 nucleotides are TGTGCCAGCAGCCCCTGGACAGGGAGAGATGGCTACACCTTC. Translation gives CASSPWTGRDGYTF. This chain joins TRBV5-4 and TRBJ1-2; 8 bases fit TRBD1. The ends lost 4 bases at V and 6 bases at J; junction bases unmatched: 8. CDR1 and CDR2 from the germline V gene are SGHNT and YYREEE (reference sequence). This CDR3 has 14 residues.